This T cell receptor beta chain was sequenced for a study of T cell repertoires in cytomegalovirus infection. Whole-study context: Both a matching HLA type and CMV infection were indicated by public TCR beta signatures. Study-wide findings and caveats: Within the response measured ex vivo, HLA-C-restricted CMV-specific TCR beta clonotypes were dominant.

Each CDR3 protein is one row after TCRdb ran MiXCR on the reads. The sample carries about 570,000 distinct CDR3 sequences, approximately 40% recorded once. As concerns this clonotype: Its antigen is not identified.

The CDR3 is 14 residues long. Per germline, CDR1 MGHDK and CDR2 SYGVNS. Losses at the gene ends were 5 bases for V and 3 bases for J; bases not matched to a gene: 6. The rearrangement uses TRBV25-1 and TRBJ2-7; TRBD2 matches at 8 bases. The sequencing used cultured PBMCs, collected from culture after CMV antigen stimulation. The sequence was collected from a human donor in good health (CMV status not recorded). Some clones in this sample may be carry-over from other donors' samples. The CDR3 DNA sequence: TGTGCCAGCAGTCGCGCGGGAGGCGTCTACGAGCAGTACTTC. This gives the protein CASSRAGGVYEQYF.